These 13 T cell receptor beta chains came from one sample sequenced in a study of T cell repertoires in cytomegalovirus infection. For these receptors, no antigen is known. Each CDR3 protein gets one entry after TCRdb re-called the reads with MiXCR. The sample records about 900,000 distinct CDR3 sequences, roughly 31% being singletons. The material sequenced was cultured CD8+ T cells from PBMCs, taken from culture after CMV antigen stimulation. These TCRs come from a human donor in good health (CMV status not recorded). Some clones in this sample may be carry-over from other donors' samples.

This clonotype was seen more than once but under ten times. The chain uses TRBV5-1 and TRBJ2-1; 7 bases match TRBD1. J lost 2 bases, V lost 3 bases, and 8 bases had no gene match. Germline assignment: CDR1 SGHRS and CDR2 YFSETQ. CDR3 length equals 16 residues. The chain's CDR3 is CASSSLAQGPYNEQFF. In DNA form, the CDR3 reads TGCGCCAGCAGCTCCCTTGCACAGGGGCCCTACAATGAGCAGTTCTTC.

The chain is built from TRBV20-1 and TRBJ2-5; D may match TRBD1 or TRBD2 (5 bases each). Germline CDR1 and CDR2: DFQATT and SNEGSKA (reference sequence). Trimming removed 6 bases at V and 4 bases at J, with 24 bases between. The CDR3 spans 16 residues. DNA for the CDR3: TGCAGTGCCAGTGAACCAATCGGCCGGGACGGAGAGACCCAGTACTTC. It codes for CSASEPIGRDGETQYF.

This clonotype showed up just a few times. The chain joins TRBV14 to TRBJ1-3; D gene unclear. With 10 bases removed from V and 7 bases from J, the gap between germline ends came to 11 bases. CDR1 and CDR2 (germline): SGHDN, FVKESK. There are 11 residues in the CDR3. The CDR3 sequence is CAITHGNTIYF. CDR3 in DNA: TGTGCCATCACGCACGGGAACACCATATATTTT.

The chain combines TRBV7-6 with TRBJ1-6; perhaps TRBD1 as D (6 bases). Germline V gene lookup returns CDR1 SGHVS and CDR2 FNYEAQ. The CDR3 length is 20 residues. Trimming pared 4 bases from V and 4 bases from J, leaving 26 bases between. CDR3 protein: CASSSGIGGLAVGYNSPLHF. CDR3 DNA sequence: TGTGCCAGCAGCTCCGGGATCGGGGGCCTCGCTGTCGGATATAATTCACCCCTCCACTTT.

Concerning this clonotype: One end of the junction varies from germline; a read error may be responsible. The chain joins TRBV12-3 or TRBV12-4 to TRBJ2-3; D remains ambiguous. The CDR3 runs to 15 residues. The CDR3 sequence is CASNLKGRSTDTQYF. The CDR3 DNA is TGTGCCAGCAATTTAAAGGGTAGGAGCACAGATACGCAGTATTTT.

The rearrangement joins TRBV12-3 or TRBV12-4 to TRBJ2-7; a possible D gene is TRBD1 (5 bases). V lost 3 bases and J 6 bases, leaving 9 bases between the germline ends. CDR3 size: 12 residues. The CDR3 DNA reads as TGTGCCAGCAGTTTTGACAGTGCCGAGCAGTACTTC. Its translation is CASSFDSAEQYF.

The DNA of the CDR3 is TGTGCCAGCAGTTACTCAGGGACAATGTCCTACGAGCAGTACGTC. Encoded protein: CASSYSGTMSYEQYV. The chain has TRBV6-2 or TRBV6-3 and TRBJ2-7; a possible D gene is TRBD1 (6 bases). CDR1 is MNHEY and CDR2 is SVGEGT in the germline V gene. Trimming removed 0 bases at V and 1 base at J, with 10 bases between. The CDR3 totals 15 residues.

This clonotype was picked up a small number of times. The rearrangement links TRBV2 to TRBJ1-4, with D possibly TRBD1 on 5 matching bases. This CDR3 is 17 amino acids long. Trimming took off 7 bases at V and 1 base at J, with 19 bases between the two ends. Germline values: CDR1 SNHLY, CDR2 FYNNEI. CDR3 amino acids: CASTKTGKLRTNEKLFF. The CDR3 DNA is TGTGCCAGCACCAAAACAGGAAAATTACGAACTAATGAAAAACTGTTTTTT.

This clonotype was seen only a few times. The chain uses TRBV7-9 and TRBJ1-3; 7 nucleotides agree with TRBD1. The germline V gene has CDR1 SEHNR and CDR2 FQNEAQ (reference sequence). This CDR3 has 14 residues. With 5 bases clipped from V and 8 bases from J, the junction kept 9 bases outside the gene matches. The CDR3 coding sequence is TGTGCCAGCAGCGGCCGGGACAGCATCTACACCATATATTTT. This encodes CASSGRDSIYTIYF.

At least ten counts were recorded for this clonotype. The chain recombines TRBV7-8 with TRBJ1-2; D is ambiguous. The V end was cut by 5 bases, the J end by 4 bases, with 11 bases between. The CDR3 contains 13 residues. The germline CDR1 and CDR2 sequences are SGHVS and FQNEAQ. The CDR3 loop is CASSAGRSYGYTF. Here the CDR3 DNA reads TGTGCCAGCAGCGCTGGACGGTCCTATGGCTACACCTTC. Full variable domain (remainder filled in from reference TRBV7-8 and TRBJ1-2): GAGVSQSPRYKVAKRGQDVALRCDPISGHVSLFWYQQALGQGPEFLTYFQNEAQLDKSGLPSDRFFAERPEGSVSTLKIQRTQQEDSAVYLCASSAGRSYGYTFGSGTRLTVV.

The chain joins TRBV7-9 to TRBJ2-7; D ambiguous. CDR3 length: 15 amino acids. The V end lost 5 bases, the J end lost 1 base, and 15 bases lay between the germline ends. Germline V CDR1 and CDR2: SEHNR, FQNEAQ (reference sequence). The CDR3 nucleotides are TGTGCCAGCAGCCACTATAACTACACGTCCTACGAGCAGTACTTC. This gives the protein CASSHYNYTSYEQYF.

This CDR3 reads CASTPGQGLNNEQFF. The CDR3 bases are TGTGCCAGCACCCCGGGACAGGGGCTAAACAATGAGCAGTTCTTC. The chain couples TRBV9 to TRBJ2-1, with 10 nucleotides matching TRBD1. This CDR3 has 15 residues. Looked up from germline, CDR1 is SGDLS and CDR2 is YYNGEE. The junction had 8 bases not matched to a gene; V was cut back by 6 bases and J by 5 bases.

The V call is TRBV10-1, the J call TRBJ2-3, with D hard to call. Germline CDR1 reads WNHNN; CDR2 reads SYGVQD (reference sequence). Trimming shortened V by 3 bases and J by 2 bases, and 6 bases separated the two germline ends. The CDR3 sequence is 13 residues long. CDR3 sequence (DNA): TGCGCCAGCAGTGACGGCGACACAGATACGCAGTATTTT. As protein: CASSDGDTDTQYF.